The clone carrying this T cell receptor beta chain has just a few counts. No antigen is known for it. Per the germline V gene, CDR1 is MRHNA and CDR2 is SNTAGT. Trimming stripped 5 bases from V and 3 bases from J, with 10 bases between. The CDR3 is 13 amino acids. Reverse transcribing all isolated RNA meant expressed TCRB transcripts were sequenced. The assay was immunoSEQ multiplex PCR, and TCRdb's table has in-frame clones only and misses some. The table has hundreds of thousands of clones, around 15% seen once. The data are from a study of beta chain features in type 1 diabetes. General observations from the study: Shorter TCRB CDR3s, moderately but significantly so, were found in Type 1 diabetes patients in all four CD4+ subsets.

The chain recombines TRBV6-4 with TRBJ1-2; weak D call: TRBD1 (5 bases). The TCR comes from a man younger than 30 with type 1 diabetes. The specimen sequenced was naive CD4+ T cells from blood. The CDR3 loop is CASSRSRDYGYTF. The CDR3 DNA reads as TGTGCCAGCAGTCGCAGCAGGGACTATGGCTACACCTTC.